A single sample is the source of the 15 T cell receptor beta chains below, sequenced in a study of T cell repertoires in cytomegalovirus infection. Their antigen targets remain unknown. TCRdb passed the reads through MiXCR, listing each CDR3 protein once. This table has some 800,000 distinct CDR3 sequences, less than 35% appearing once. The material was cultured CD8+ T cells from PBMCs, obtained from culture after CMV antigen stimulation. These receptors all come from a human donor in good health (CMV status not recorded). Some clones in this sample may be carry-over from other donors' samples.

This clonotype was counted ten times or more. V is TRBV13 and J is TRBJ1-4; D not certain. Per germline, CDR1 PRHDT and CDR2 FYEKMQ (reference sequence). Trimming stripped 0 bases from V and 5 bases from J, with 7 bases between. CDR3 size: 14 residues. The CDR3 DNA follows: TGTGCCAGCAGCTTAGGGCGGAGAAATGAAAAACTGTTTTTT. This gives the protein CASSLGRRNEKLFF.

A single count supports this clonotype. V and J are TRBV28 and TRBJ1-1; D may be TRBD1 (5 bases). Germline V gene sequence: CDR1 MDHEN, CDR2 SYDVKM. Deletions cut 7 bases from V and 2 bases from J, with 17 bases between. There are 15 residues in the CDR3. CDR3 sequence (DNA): TGTGCCAGCAACAAACTCCCGACAGTTAACACTGAAGCTTTCTTT. It codes for CASNKLPTVNTEAFF.

The V call is TRBV7-9, the J call TRBJ2-5; 11 bases are a match to TRBD1. In germline, CDR1 is SEHNR, CDR2 FQNEAQ (reference sequence). This CDR3 has 16 residues. With 8 bases clipped from V and 5 bases from J, the junction kept 13 bases outside the gene matches. The chain's CDR3 is CASCSSRTGGRETQYF. The CDR3 DNA reads TGTGCCAGCTGCTCGAGCAGGACAGGGGGCCGGGAGACCCAGTACTTC.

This clonotype was picked up a small number of times. As DNA, the CDR3 is TGTGCCAGCAGCTCCGAACAGGGAGAGCAGTTCTTC. Its protein product is CASSSEQGEQFF. The chain combines TRBV7-6 with TRBJ2-1, with D perhaps TRBD1 (6 bases). V was trimmed by 4 bases and J by 10 bases, leaving 11 bases between them. The CDR3 runs 12 residues. Germline V gives CDR1 SGHVS, CDR2 FNYEAQ.

This clonotype was seen a handful of times. The chain combines TRBV7-3 with TRBJ2-7; D unresolved. Germline V gene data show CDR1 as SGHTA and CDR2 as FQGTGA. The CDR3 has 9 residues. V lost 9 bases and J 7 bases, leaving 7 bases between the germline ends. CDR3 nucleotide sequence: TGTGCCAGAGGTGGGGAGCAGTACGTC. Its protein product is CARGGEQYV.

This clonotype occurred a few times. The genes are TRBV7-9 and TRBJ2-1, with 14 bases matching TRBD2. The trim removed 6 bases at V and 1 base at J, leaving 8 bases unmatched. CDR1 and CDR2 (germline): SEHNR, FQNEAQ (reference sequence). The CDR3 loop spans 18 amino acids. The CDR3 sequence is CASRGGTSGGESYNEQFF. For the CDR3, the DNA is TGTGCCAGCAGGGGCGGGACTAGCGGGGGAGAGTCCTACAATGAGCAGTTCTTC.

This rearrangement joins TRBV7-7 to TRBJ2-3; tentatively, D is TRBD2 (6 bases). Per germline, CDR1 SSHAT and CDR2 FNYEAQ (reference sequence). Trimming removed 11 bases from V and 2 bases from J, with 14 bases in between. This CDR3 is 13 amino acids long. In DNA form, the CDR3 reads TGTGCCCGAGTGGGGGGACCCACAGATACGCAGTATTTT. It encodes CARVGGPTDTQYF. The variable domain in full, with the rest retrieved from reference TRBV7-7 and TRBJ2-3, is GAGVSQSPRYKVTKRGQDVTLRCDPISSHATLYWYQQALGQGPEFLTYFNYEAQPDKSGLPSDRFSAERPEGSISTLTIQRTEQRDSAMYRCARVGGPTDTQYFGPGTRLTVL.

This clonotype occurred many times. V and J are TRBV7-2 and TRBJ1-2; D ambiguous. Germline-derived CDR1 and CDR2 are SGHTA and FQGNSA. Trimming left V 3 bases short and J 4 bases short, with 6 bases between. This CDR3 has 12 amino acids. The DNA of the CDR3 is TGTGCCAGCAGCTTTCCCCTCTATGGCTACACCTTC. This encodes CASSFPLYGYTF.

This clonotype showed up just a few times. The V and J genes are TRBV7-9 and TRBJ2-5; TRBD1 matches 8 bases. V lost 9 bases, J lost 3 bases, and 6 bases stayed unmatched. The CDR3 is 13 residues long. Looked up from germline, CDR1 is SEHNR and CDR2 is FQNEAQ (reference sequence). CDR3 coding DNA: TGTGCCAGTAGTGGACAGGGAAAAGAGACCCAGTACTTC. This gives the protein CASSGQGKETQYF.

In this sample, this clonotype turned up many times. The genes are TRBV6-6 and TRBJ1-1, with a weak D call TRBD1 (5 bases). V was shortened by 2 bases and J by 6 bases, with 10 bases between the two germline ends. Germline V lookup: CDR1 MNHNY, CDR2 SVGAGI (reference sequence). This CDR3 has 13 residues. The CDR3 here is CASSYPGGPEAFF. The CDR3 region has the DNA TGTGCCAGCAGTTACCCCGGGGGTCCTGAAGCTTTCTTT.

The chain couples TRBV24-1 to TRBJ2-6; weak D call: TRBD2 (5 bases). CDR1 and CDR2 (germline): KGHDR, SFDVKD. V was clipped by 5 bases and J by 4 bases, with 14 bases between them. This CDR3 has 16 amino acids. Written as DNA, the CDR3 is TGTGCCACCAGTGTCGGCCGGGGAGCCGGGGCCAACGTCCTGACTTTC. Protein sequence: CATSVGRGAGANVLTF.

In the case of this clonotype: A junction boundary mismatches the germline segment, possibly from a read error. The rearrangement links TRBV7-6 to TRBJ2-7, with D maybe TRBD2 (5 bases). The V gene's germline CDR1 is SGHVS and CDR2 FNYEAQ. CDR3 length equals 16 residues. The CDR3 DNA is TGTGCCAGAAGCTCGTGTTCGGGTAGCGACTCCTACGAGCAGTACTTC. Amino acids: CARSSCSGSDSYEQYF. The complete variable domain, with remaining parts taken from reference TRBV7-6 and TRBJ2-7, reads GAGVSQSPRYKVTKRGQDVALRCDPISGHVSLYWYRQALGQGPEFLTYFNYEAQQDKSGLPNDRFSAERPEGSISTLTIQRTEQRDSAMYRCARSSCSGSDSYEQYFGPGTRLTVT.

The chain joins TRBV13 to TRBJ2-2, with D tentatively TRBD2 (6 bases). Looked up from germline, CDR1 is PRHDT and CDR2 is FYEKMQ (reference sequence). Trimming took off 6 bases at V and 0 bases at J, with 14 bases between the two ends. The CDR3 spans 16 residues. The CDR3 DNA reads as TGTGCCAGCAGAGGGAGGAAGACCGCGAACACCGGGGAGCTGTTTTTT. Protein sequence: CASRGRKTANTGELFF.

To note about this clonotype: Being one base from a much bigger clone, this may be a read error. The V and J genes are TRBV7-2 and TRBJ1-3; D is undetermined. Germline CDR1 and CDR2: SGHTA and FQGNSA. Trimming removed 0 bases at V and 3 bases at J, with 21 bases between. The CDR3 spans 19 residues. The CDR3 region has the DNA TGTGCCAGCAGCTTAGCCGTTGAACAGTTCCCCTCCTTTGGAAACACCATATATTTT. The encoded protein is CASSLAVEQFPSFGNTIYF.

CDR3 sequence reads: CAISESTRDRVVWQYV. CDR3 coding DNA: TGTGCCATCAGTGAGTCGACCCGGGACAGGGTGGTTTGGCAGTACGTC. The chain joins TRBV10-3 to TRBJ2-7; TRBD1 aligns across 9 bases. The CDR3 totals 16 residues. Per the germline V gene, CDR1 is ENHRY and CDR2 is SYGVKD. The ends lost 0 bases at V and 9 bases at J; junction bases unmatched: 12.